The rows below give T cell receptor beta chains drawn from one sample of a study of Ad26.COV2.S vaccination and SARS-CoV-2 variants. Libraries were prepared by immunoSEQ multiplex PCR; TCRdb keeps only in-frame clonotypes and omits some of them. Of over 350,000 clones in the sample, 75% to 90% were seen once. The sample here was peripheral blood, taken in a trial of Ad26.COV2.S vaccine versus placebo. The source of these receptors is a person aged 18-65 years who received the Ad26.COV2.S COVID-19 vaccine or a placebo. The CDR3 runs from the conserved cysteine through the conserved F or W. The D gene is left open where the match is weak. Not all rows give a size; the values are once, few, many and, for expanded clones, a class.

j_gene | v_gene | d_gene | abundance | CDR3nt | CDR3aa
TRBJ2-2 | TRBV4-1 | TRBD2 | NA | TGCGCCAGCAGCCTGGGACTAGCTCGCCGGTGGGAGCTGTTTTTT | CASSLGLARRWELFF
TRBJ2-3 | TRBV25-1 | NA | NA | TGTGCCAGCAGTGAAATCCAGAGGAGAGGCACAGATACGCAGTATTTT | CASSEIQRRGTDTQYF
TRBJ2-5 | TRBV3-1/TRBV3-2 | TRBD2 | NA | TGTGCCAGCAGCCAAGAGACTAGCGGGGGCTCGCGGGGACAGTACTTC | CASSQETSGGSRGQYF
TRBJ2-2 | TRBV9 | NA | NA | TGTGCCAGCAGCGTAGATTCAGCCCGGAACACCGGGGAGCTGTTTTTT | CASSVDSARNTGELFF
TRBJ1-6 | TRBV7-2 | NA | NA | TGTGCCAGCAGCTTCGGGTATTCACCCCTCCACTTT | CASSFGYSPLHF
TRBJ2-3 | TRBV30 | NA | NA | TGTGCCTGGAGTGGGGTAAATACGCAGTATTTT | CAWSGVNTQYF
TRBJ2-3 | TRBV13 | NA | once | TGTGCCAGCAGCGGGCGTCCGAGCACAGATACGCAGTATTTT | CASSGRPSTDTQYF
TRBJ2-5 | TRBV5-1 | TRBD1 | NA | TGCGCCAGCAGCTCGTCCGGGACAGGGCTTGGGGAGACCCAGTACTTC | CASSSSGTGLGETQYF
TRBJ2-3 | TRBV6-5 | NA | NA | TGTGCCAGCGCGGCGAGGGAGAGGATTACGCAGTATTTT | CASAARERITQYF
TRBJ2-1 | TRBV7-9 | NA | NA | TGTGCCAGCAGCCAACCGGGATTTCGCAGGGGTGAGCAGTTCTTC | CASSQPGFRRGEQFF
TRBJ2-3 | TRBV9 | NA | NA | TGTGCCAGCAGCCCGAGGGGAGGGGGGGCCACTGATACGCAGTATTTT | CASSPRGGGATDTQYF
TRBJ2-7 | TRBV4-3 | TRBD2 | NA | TGCGCCAGCAGCCAATCTAGCGGGGGGTACTTCTACGAGCAGTACTTC | CASSQSSGGYFYEQYF
TRBJ2-3 | TRBV5-1 | NA | NA | TGCGCCAGCAGCTTGGGGACAGCAGATACGCAGTATTTT | CASSLGTADTQYF
TRBJ2-3 | TRBV6-5 | TRBD1 | NA | TGTGCCAGCAGTTACAGGGGGCTGGACACAGATACGCAGTATTTT | CASSYRGLDTDTQYF
TRBJ1-1 | TRBV6-6 | TRBD1 | once | TGTGCCAGCAGGGGACAGGGGTCGAACACTGAAGCTTTCTTT | CASRGQGSNTEAFF
TRBJ1-3 | TRBV10-2 | NA | once | TGCGCCAGCGGCCCAGCCGGGGGAACTGGAAACACCATATATTTT | CASGPAGGTGNTIYF
TRBJ2-1 | TRBV12-3/TRBV12-4 | NA | NA | TGTGCCAGCAGTTTACTTGCGCACAATGAGCAGTTCTTC | CASSLLAHNEQFF
TRBJ2-1 | TRBV7-9 | TRBD1 | NA | TGTGCCAGCAGCTTAGATGACAGGGGCCGCAATGAGCAGTTCTTC | CASSLDDRGRNEQFF
TRBJ2-1 | TRBV18 | NA | once | TGTGCCAGCTCACCAACGAGGGGAAGCTCCTACAATGAGCAGTTCTTC | CASSPTRGSSYNEQFF
TRBJ2-5 | TRBV6-6 | NA | once | TGTGCCACCCAGACAACAGAGACCCAGTACTTC | CATQTTETQYF
TRBJ1-1 | TRBV30 | TRBD1 | NA | TGTGCCTGGACGGGACAGGGTTTCGCTGAAGCTTTCTTT | CAWTGQGFAEAFF
TRBJ1-3 | TRBV19 | NA | NA | TGTGCCAGTAGCGTAGGGGTTGATACTGGAAACACCATATATTTT | CASSVGVDTGNTIYF
TRBJ2-7 | TRBV10-3 | TRBD1 | NA | TGTGCCATCAAGGGACAGGGGGCAGGAGAGCAGTACTTC | CAIKGQGAGEQYF
TRBJ1-1 | TRBV6-5 | NA | NA | TGTGCCAGCAGTTACGACGGGGATAGGACTGAAGCTTTCTTT | CASSYDGDRTEAFF